Listed below are T cell receptor beta chains from one sample, sequenced in a study of identical twins. A single record per CDR3 protein comes from TCRdb applying MiXCR to the 5' RACE reads. Among some 1,700,000 distinct CDR3 sequences listed, roughly 35% were seen once. The sequenced material came from cord blood. The receptors originated from a newborn girl in good health. The CDR3 runs from the conserved cysteine through the conserved F or W. The size entry is marked missing in some rows and otherwise reads once, few, many or a size class.

abundance: few
v_gene: TRBV11-2
j_gene: TRBJ1-1
CDR3aa: CASSWAEGTEAFF

abundance: -
v_gene: TRBV5-1
j_gene: TRBJ2-5
CDR3aa: CASSLGQAEETQYF

abundance: few
v_gene: TRBV12-3/TRBV12-4
j_gene: TRBJ1-1
CDR3aa: CASSPGTGASEAFF

abundance: -
v_gene: TRBV4-1
j_gene: TRBJ2-3
CDR3aa: CASSHLPTSGGATDTQYF

abundance: few
v_gene: TRBV18
j_gene: TRBJ2-4
CDR3aa: CASSQPGLAKAKNIQYF

abundance: -
v_gene: TRBV3-1
j_gene: TRBJ2-4
CDR3aa: CASSHRDIQYF

abundance: -
v_gene: TRBV29-1
j_gene: TRBJ2-5
CDR3aa: CSVRTSGRVNEQYF

abundance: many
v_gene: TRBV2
j_gene: TRBJ2-7
CDR3aa: CASSEDRFSYEQYF

abundance: many
v_gene: TRBV13
j_gene: TRBJ2-3
CDR3aa: CASSLESFGGTRTDTQYF

abundance: few
v_gene: TRBV6-5
j_gene: TRBJ1-5
CDR3aa: CASSYSRRTGTGRQPQHF

abundance: -
v_gene: TRBV30
j_gene: TRBJ2-3
CDR3aa: CAWSRLAGRTDTQYF

abundance: few
v_gene: TRBV11-2
j_gene: TRBJ1-2
CDR3aa: CASSRPAGVLYGYTF

abundance: -
v_gene: TRBV12-3/TRBV12-4
j_gene: TRBJ2-3
CDR3aa: CASSLTLRLPSTDTQYF

abundance: -
v_gene: TRBV2
j_gene: TRBJ1-1
CDR3aa: CASRNDRGHHTEAFF

abundance: -
v_gene: TRBV7-9
j_gene: TRBJ1-2
CDR3aa: CASSPRTGPASSYGYTF

abundance: -
v_gene: TRBV10-3
j_gene: TRBJ1-5
CDR3aa: CAISVSLGFGQPQHF

abundance: -
v_gene: TRBV10-3
j_gene: TRBJ2-3
CDR3aa: CAISEQRGGRTDTQYF

abundance: -
v_gene: TRBV21-1
j_gene: TRBJ2-3
CDR3aa: CARKIGPPSTDTQYF

abundance: -
v_gene: TRBV12-5
j_gene: TRBJ1-2
CDR3aa: CACGPSDILNYGYTF

abundance: few
v_gene: TRBV6-2/TRBV6-3
j_gene: TRBJ1-2
CDR3aa: CASSWGKRGYTF

abundance: -
v_gene: TRBV21-1
j_gene: TRBJ1-2
CDR3aa: CASSKSDDREENGYTF

abundance: few
v_gene: TRBV10-3
j_gene: TRBJ1-2
CDR3aa: CAIRQGLNYGYTF

abundance: few
v_gene: TRBV5-1
j_gene: TRBJ2-7
CDR3aa: CASQGPLRGSSYEQYF

abundance: few
v_gene: TRBV5-1
j_gene: TRBJ2-7
CDR3aa: CASSLSGRASYEQYF

abundance: few
v_gene: TRBV20-1
j_gene: TRBJ1-2
CDR3aa: CSAREGDSHPYGYTF

abundance: -
v_gene: TRBV7-8
j_gene: TRBJ2-1
CDR3aa: CASSRGHPSYNGQFF

abundance: -
v_gene: TRBV20-1
j_gene: TRBJ2-7
CDR3aa: CSARDFLAGAPSSYNEQYF

abundance: once
v_gene: TRBV7-9
j_gene: TRBJ2-1
CDR3aa: CASSRRDRALNEQFF

abundance: many
v_gene: TRBV20-1
j_gene: TRBJ2-4
CDR3aa: CSVRSGGKNIQYF

abundance: -
v_gene: TRBV7-2
j_gene: TRBJ2-3
CDR3aa: CASSPDGLAGGTDTQYF

abundance: -
v_gene: TRBV3-1
j_gene: TRBJ1-1
CDR3aa: CASSLLRDRATFF

abundance: few
v_gene: TRBV7-2
j_gene: TRBJ1-2
CDR3aa: CASSLAPISTGPRGGYTF

abundance: few
v_gene: TRBV3-1
j_gene: TRBJ2-3
CDR3aa: CASSQGNRIDTQYF

abundance: -
v_gene: TRBV6-1
j_gene: TRBJ1-6
CDR3aa: CASTSAGDSPPHF

abundance: -
v_gene: TRBV6-5
j_gene: TRBJ1-1
CDR3aa: CASSYRQGSTEAFF

abundance: few
v_gene: TRBV7-2
j_gene: TRBJ2-3
CDR3aa: CASSPPSGGIHTQYF

abundance: few
v_gene: TRBV2
j_gene: TRBJ2-1
CDR3aa: CASSYRGETQFF

abundance: -
v_gene: TRBV11-1
j_gene: TRBJ1-1
CDR3aa: CASSHRGRGRNTEAFF

abundance: -
v_gene: TRBV7-9
j_gene: TRBJ1-2
CDR3aa: CASSLGVDRVGGYTF

abundance: few
v_gene: TRBV20-1
j_gene: TRBJ2-7
CDR3aa: CSARGLEGQSSYEQYF

abundance: few
v_gene: TRBV7-9
j_gene: TRBJ2-3
CDR3aa: CASSEKGGTQYF

abundance: few
v_gene: TRBV6-2/TRBV6-3
j_gene: TRBJ1-1
CDR3aa: CASSYPGRPNTEAFF

abundance: -
v_gene: TRBV25-1
j_gene: TRBJ2-6
CDR3aa: CASSGPRGTTAGANVLTF

abundance: -
v_gene: TRBV29-1
j_gene: TRBJ1-5
CDR3aa: CSVPRNGRECQPQHF

abundance: -
v_gene: TRBV7-6
j_gene: TRBJ2-5
CDR3aa: CASSLMTTRTQYF

abundance: -
v_gene: TRBV20-1
j_gene: TRBJ1-4
CDR3aa: CSARDRQFNEKLFF

abundance: few
v_gene: TRBV27
j_gene: TRBJ2-1
CDR3aa: CASSLLPKGRGEQFF

abundance: many
v_gene: TRBV13
j_gene: TRBJ1-1
CDR3aa: CASSLGGPLNTEAFF

abundance: -
v_gene: TRBV2
j_gene: TRBJ1-5
CDR3aa: CASKRWGQPQHF

abundance: few
v_gene: TRBV6-2/TRBV6-3
j_gene: TRBJ2-1
CDR3aa: CASSFPGLERINEQFF

abundance: many
v_gene: TRBV10-3
j_gene: TRBJ2-3
CDR3aa: CAISESGTSGSDTQYF